This T cell receptor (beta chain) is from a study of T cell changes during pregnancy in multiple sclerosis. Sequencing was performed with immunoSEQ multiplex PCR; in TCRdb, only in-frame clones are kept and a portion is missing. The sample yields 50,000 to 70,000 clones, more than 90% seen once. The CDR3 extends over 14 amino acids. Germline CDR1 MDHEN, CDR2 SYDVKM. Trimming shortened V by 6 bases and J by 5 bases, and 16 bases separated the two germline ends. This sequence was found in a female donor with multiple sclerosis, enrolled in a pregnancy study. The V gene is TRBV28, the J gene TRBJ1-1; a weak D match, TRBD1 (6 bases). The sequencing used peripheral blood, collected in the second trimester of pregnancy. CDR3 nucleotide sequence: TGTGCCAGCAGCGCAGGGGTAGGGGTAACTGAAGCTTTCTTT. It translates to CASSAGVGVTEAFF.